This T cell receptor (beta chain) came from a study of CD8 T cells in Susac syndrome. Study-wide background: At the time of blood draw, patients with Susac syndrome were therapy-naive, receiving corticosteroids, or receiving intravenous immunoglobulin alone.

V gave up 2 bases and J gave up 6 bases, with 14 bases separating them. This CDR3 is 15 amino acids long. Germline CDR1 MDHEN, CDR2 SYDVKM. RNA totalling about 0.45 to 1 ug underwent reverse transcription with random hexamers. TCR beta CDR3 was amplified by immunoSEQ covering 54 Vbeta and 13 Jbeta. Each CDR3 protein gets one entry after TCRdb re-called the immunoSEQ multiplex PCR reads with MiXCR. The data show 71,000 or so distinct CDR3 sequences, about 92% seen once. TCR beta was sequenced from blood CD8+ and CD4+ T cells. Negative magnetic isolation gave CD8+ and CD4+ cells; FACS enriched CD8+ TEMRA.

This chain connects TRBV28 to TRBJ1-5; a weak D match, TRBD1 (5 bases). The sequenced sample was CD4+ T cells from PBMCs. The clonotype comes from a human donor with Susac syndrome. CDR3 DNA: TGTGCCAGCAGTTTAAAGCCAGGGTTAAGTCAGCCCCAGCATTTT. Translating it yields CASSLKPGLSQPQHF.